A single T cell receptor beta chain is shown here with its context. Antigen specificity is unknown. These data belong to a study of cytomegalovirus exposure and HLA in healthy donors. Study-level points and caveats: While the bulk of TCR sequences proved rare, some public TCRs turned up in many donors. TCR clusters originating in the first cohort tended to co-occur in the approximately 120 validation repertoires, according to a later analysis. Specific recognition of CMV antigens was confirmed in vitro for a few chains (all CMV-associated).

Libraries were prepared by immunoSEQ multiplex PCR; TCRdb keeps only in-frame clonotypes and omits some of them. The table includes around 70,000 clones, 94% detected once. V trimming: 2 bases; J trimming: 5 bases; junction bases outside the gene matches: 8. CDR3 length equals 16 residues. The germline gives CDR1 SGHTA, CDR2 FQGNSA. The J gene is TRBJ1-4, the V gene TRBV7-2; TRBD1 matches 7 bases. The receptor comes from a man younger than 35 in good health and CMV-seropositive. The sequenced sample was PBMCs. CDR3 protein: CASSLQGGLTNEKLFF. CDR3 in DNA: TGTGCCAGCAGCTTACAGGGGGGTCTCACCAATGAAAAACTGTTTTTT.